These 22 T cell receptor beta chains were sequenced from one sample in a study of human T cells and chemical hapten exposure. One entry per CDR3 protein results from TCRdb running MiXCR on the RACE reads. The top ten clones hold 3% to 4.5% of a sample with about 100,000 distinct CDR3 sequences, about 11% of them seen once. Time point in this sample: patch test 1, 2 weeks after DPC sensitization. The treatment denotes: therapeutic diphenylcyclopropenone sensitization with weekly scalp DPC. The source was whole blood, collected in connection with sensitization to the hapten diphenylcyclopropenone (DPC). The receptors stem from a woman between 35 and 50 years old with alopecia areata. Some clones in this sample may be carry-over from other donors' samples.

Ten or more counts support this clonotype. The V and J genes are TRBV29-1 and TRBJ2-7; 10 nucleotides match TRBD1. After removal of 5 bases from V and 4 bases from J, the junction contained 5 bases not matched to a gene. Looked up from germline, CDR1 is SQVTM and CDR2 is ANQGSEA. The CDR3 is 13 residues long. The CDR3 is CSVQTGGKYEQYF. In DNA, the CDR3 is TGCAGCGTTCAGACAGGGGGCAAGTACGAGCAGTACTTC.

As DNA, the CDR3 is TGTGCCAGCAGGGGGGAGCTAGCGGGCTCCTACGAGCAGTACTTC. Protein product: CASRGELAGSYEQYF. V is TRBV28 and J is TRBJ2-7; 8 positions agree with TRBD2. Germline-derived CDR1 and CDR2 are MDHEN and SYDVKM. After removal of 6 bases from V and 0 bases from J, the junction contained 7 bases not matched to a gene. The CDR3 loop spans 15 amino acids.

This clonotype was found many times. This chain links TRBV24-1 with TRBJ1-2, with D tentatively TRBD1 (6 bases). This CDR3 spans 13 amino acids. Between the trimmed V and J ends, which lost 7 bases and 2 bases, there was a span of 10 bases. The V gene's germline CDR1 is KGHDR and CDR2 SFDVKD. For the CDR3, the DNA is TGTGCCACCAGCGCAGGGGTAAACTATGGCTACACCTTC. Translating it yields CATSAGVNYGYTF.

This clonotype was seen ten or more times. The CDR3 DNA sequence: TGTGCCACCAGTGGGGGGGGCGCAGATACGCAGTATTTT. Translated: CATSGGGADTQYF. The V call is TRBV24-1, the J call TRBJ2-3, with D possibly matching TRBD2 (7 bases). The CDR3 covers 13 residues. V was trimmed by 5 bases and J by 4 bases, leaving 9 bases between them. CDR1 is KGHDR and CDR2 is SFDVKD in the germline V gene.

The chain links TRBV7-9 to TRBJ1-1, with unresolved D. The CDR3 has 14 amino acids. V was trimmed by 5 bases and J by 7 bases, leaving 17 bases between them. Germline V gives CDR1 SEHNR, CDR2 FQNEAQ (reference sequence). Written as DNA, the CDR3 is TGTGCCAGCAGCCCCTCCGGGCACCACAGTGAAGCTTTCTTT. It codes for CASSPSGHHSEAFF.

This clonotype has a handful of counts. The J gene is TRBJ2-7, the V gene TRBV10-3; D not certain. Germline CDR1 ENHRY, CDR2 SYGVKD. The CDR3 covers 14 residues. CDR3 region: CASCELGTSYEQYF. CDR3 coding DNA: TGTGCATCCTGTGAGTTGGGCACCAGCTACGAGCAGTACTTC.

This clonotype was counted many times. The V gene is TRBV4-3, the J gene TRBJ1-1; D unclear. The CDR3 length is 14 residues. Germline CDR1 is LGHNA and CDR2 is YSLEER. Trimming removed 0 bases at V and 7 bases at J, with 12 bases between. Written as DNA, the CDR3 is TGCGCCAGCAGCCAAGATGCGGAAGGGCGTGAAGCTTTCTTT. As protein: CASSQDAEGREAFF.

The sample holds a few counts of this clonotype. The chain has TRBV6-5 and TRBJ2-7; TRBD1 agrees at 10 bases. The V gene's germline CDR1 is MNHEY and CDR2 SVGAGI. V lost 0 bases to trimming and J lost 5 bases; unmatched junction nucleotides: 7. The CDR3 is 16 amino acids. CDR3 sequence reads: CASSYSTGTGVDEQYF. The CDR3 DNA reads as TGTGCCAGCAGTTACTCAACCGGGACAGGGGTGGACGAGCAGTACTTC.

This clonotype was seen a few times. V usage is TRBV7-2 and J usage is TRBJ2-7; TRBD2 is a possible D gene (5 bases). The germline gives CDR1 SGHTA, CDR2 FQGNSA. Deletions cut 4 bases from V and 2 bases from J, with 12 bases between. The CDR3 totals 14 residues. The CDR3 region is CASSSSLAAYEQYF. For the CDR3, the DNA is TGTGCCAGCAGCTCCTCGCTAGCAGCCTACGAGCAGTACTTC. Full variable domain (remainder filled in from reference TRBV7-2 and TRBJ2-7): GAGVSQSPSNKVTEKGKDVELRCDPISGHTALYWYRQSLGQGLEFLIYFQGNSAPDKSGLPSDRFSAERTGGSVSTLTIQRTQQEDSAVYLCASSSSLAAYEQYFGPGTRLTVT.

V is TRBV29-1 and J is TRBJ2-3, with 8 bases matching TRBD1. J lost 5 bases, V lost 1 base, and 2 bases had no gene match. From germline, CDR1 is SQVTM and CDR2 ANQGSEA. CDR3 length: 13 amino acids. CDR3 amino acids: CSVEGGQGDTQYF. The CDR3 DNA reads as TGCAGCGTTGAAGGCGGACAGGGAGATACGCAGTATTTT.

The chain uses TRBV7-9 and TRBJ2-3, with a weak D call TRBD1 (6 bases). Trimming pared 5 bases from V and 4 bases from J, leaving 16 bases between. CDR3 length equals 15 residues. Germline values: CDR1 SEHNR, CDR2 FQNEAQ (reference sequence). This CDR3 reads CASSPISQGSDTQYF. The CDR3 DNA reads TGTGCCAGCAGCCCTATCTCACAGGGTTCAGATACGCAGTATTTT. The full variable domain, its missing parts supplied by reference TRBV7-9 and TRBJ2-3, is DTGVSQNPRHKITKRGQNVTFRCDPISEHNRLYWYRQTLGQGPEFLTYFQNEAQLEKSRLLSDRFSAERPKGSFSTLEIQRTEQGDSAMYLCASSPISQGSDTQYFGPGTRLTVL.

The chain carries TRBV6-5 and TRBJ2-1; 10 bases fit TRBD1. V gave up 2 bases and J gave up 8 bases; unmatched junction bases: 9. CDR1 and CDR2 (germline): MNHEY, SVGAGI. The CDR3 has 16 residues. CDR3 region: CASSYTAGTGDYEQFF. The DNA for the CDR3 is TGTGCCAGCAGTTACACGGCCGGGACAGGGGATTATGAGCAGTTCTTC.

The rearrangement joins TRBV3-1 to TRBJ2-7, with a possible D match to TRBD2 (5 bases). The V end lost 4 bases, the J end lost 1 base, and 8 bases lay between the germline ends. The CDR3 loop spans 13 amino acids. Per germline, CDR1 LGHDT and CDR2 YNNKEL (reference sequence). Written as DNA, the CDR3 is TGTGCCAGCAGCCCGGGATATTCCTACGAGCAGTACTTC. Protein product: CASSPGYSYEQYF.

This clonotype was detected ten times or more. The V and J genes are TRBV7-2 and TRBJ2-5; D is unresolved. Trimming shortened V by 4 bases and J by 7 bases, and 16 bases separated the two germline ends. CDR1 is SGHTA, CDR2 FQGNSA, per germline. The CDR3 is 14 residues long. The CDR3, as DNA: TGTGCCAGCAGCTCCCGACTGAGTTCCAGGACCCAGTACTTC. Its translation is CASSSRLSSRTQYF.

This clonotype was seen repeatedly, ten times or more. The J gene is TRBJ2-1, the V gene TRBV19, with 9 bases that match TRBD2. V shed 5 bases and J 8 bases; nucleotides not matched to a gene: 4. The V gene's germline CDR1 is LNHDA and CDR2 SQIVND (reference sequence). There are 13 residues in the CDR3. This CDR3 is CASSRTSDYEQFF. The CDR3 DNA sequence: TGTGCCAGTAGTCGGACTAGCGACTATGAGCAGTTCTTC.

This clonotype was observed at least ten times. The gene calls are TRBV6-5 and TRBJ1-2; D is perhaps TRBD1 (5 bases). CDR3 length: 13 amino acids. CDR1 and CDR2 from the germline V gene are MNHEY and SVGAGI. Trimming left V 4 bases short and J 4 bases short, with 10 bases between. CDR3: CASSSRGSYGYTF. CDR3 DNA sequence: TGTGCCAGCAGTTCCCGGGGCAGCTATGGCTACACCTTC.

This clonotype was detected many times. CDR3 DNA: TGCAGTGCCACCCGGACAGGGAATGAGCAGTTCTTC. It translates to CSATRTGNEQFF. This sequence joins TRBV20-1 and TRBJ2-1; 8 nucleotides match TRBD1. Trimming took 6 bases from V and 7 from J; bases not matched to a gene: 5. This CDR3 contains 12 residues. CDR1 and CDR2 from the germline V gene are DFQATT and SNEGSKA (reference sequence).

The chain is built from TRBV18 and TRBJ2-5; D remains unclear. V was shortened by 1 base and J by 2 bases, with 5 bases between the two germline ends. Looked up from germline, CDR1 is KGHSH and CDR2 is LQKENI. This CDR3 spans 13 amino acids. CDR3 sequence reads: CASSPHKQETQYF. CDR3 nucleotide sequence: TGTGCCAGCTCACCACACAAGCAAGAGACCCAGTACTTC. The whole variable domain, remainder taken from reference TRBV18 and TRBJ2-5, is NAGVMQNPRHLVRRRGQEARLRCSPMKGHSHVYWYRQLPEEGLKFMVYLQKENIIDESGMPKERFSAEFPKEGPSILRIQQVVRGDSAAYFCASSPHKQETQYFGPGTRLLVL.

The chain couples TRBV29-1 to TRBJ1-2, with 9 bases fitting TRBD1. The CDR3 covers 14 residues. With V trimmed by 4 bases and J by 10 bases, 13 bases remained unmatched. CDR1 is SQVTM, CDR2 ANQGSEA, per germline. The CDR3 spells CSVANVEGQGAYTF. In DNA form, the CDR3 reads TGCAGCGTTGCCAACGTAGAGGGACAGGGAGCCTACACCTTC.

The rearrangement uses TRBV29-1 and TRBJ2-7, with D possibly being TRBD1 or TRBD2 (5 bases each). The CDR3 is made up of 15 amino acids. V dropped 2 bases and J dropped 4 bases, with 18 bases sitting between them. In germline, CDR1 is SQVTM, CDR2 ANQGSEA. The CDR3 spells CSVETRARGSYEQYF. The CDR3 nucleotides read TGCAGCGTTGAAACTAGGGCCCGGGGCTCATACGAGCAGTACTTC.

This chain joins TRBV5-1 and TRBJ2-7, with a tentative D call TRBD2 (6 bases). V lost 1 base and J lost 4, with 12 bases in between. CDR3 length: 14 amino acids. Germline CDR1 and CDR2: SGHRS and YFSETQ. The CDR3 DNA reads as TGCGCCAGCAGCTTGAATACAGGAGGGTACGAGCAGTACTTC. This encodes CASSLNTGGYEQYF.

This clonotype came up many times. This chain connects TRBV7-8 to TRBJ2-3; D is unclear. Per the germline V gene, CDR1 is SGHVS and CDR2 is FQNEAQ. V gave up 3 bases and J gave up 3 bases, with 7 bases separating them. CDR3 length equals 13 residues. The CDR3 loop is CASSFDRTDTQYF. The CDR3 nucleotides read TGTGCCAGCAGCTTTGATAGAACAGATACGCAGTATTTT.